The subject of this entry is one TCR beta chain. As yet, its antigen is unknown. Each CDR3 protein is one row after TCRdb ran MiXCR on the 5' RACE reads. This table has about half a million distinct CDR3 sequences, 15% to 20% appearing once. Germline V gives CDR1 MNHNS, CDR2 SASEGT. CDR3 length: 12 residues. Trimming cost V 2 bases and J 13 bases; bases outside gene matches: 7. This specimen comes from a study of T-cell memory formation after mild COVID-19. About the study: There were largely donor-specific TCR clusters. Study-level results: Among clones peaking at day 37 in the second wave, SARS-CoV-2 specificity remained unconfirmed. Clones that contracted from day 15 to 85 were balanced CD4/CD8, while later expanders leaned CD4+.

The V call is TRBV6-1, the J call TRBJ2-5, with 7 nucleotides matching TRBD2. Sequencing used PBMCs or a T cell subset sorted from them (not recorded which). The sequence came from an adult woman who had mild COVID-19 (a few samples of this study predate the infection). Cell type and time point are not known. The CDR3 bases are TGTGCCAGCAGTGAACCTGTGGGAGGGCTGTACTTC. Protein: CASSEPVGGLYF.